Here is one T cell receptor beta chain with its context. The CDR3 sequence is 13 residues long. J was trimmed by 4 bases and V by 3 bases; bases with no gene match: 2. CDR1 and CDR2 from the germline V gene are MNHEY and SMNVEV (reference sequence). Source study methods: How many nucleated cells were present was estimated from reference gene primer amplification. This table comes from immunoSEQ multiplex PCR, and its TCRdb copy is limited to in-frame clones, with some not included. That table supplies the V and J calls and clone size; D and trimming were determined from the DNA. The repertoire holds some 240,000 clones, with about four fifths as singletons. This specimen belongs to a study of blood T cell repertoires in COVID-19. Study-wide context: Acute and convalescent COVID-19 specimens originated in the United States, Italy and Spain. From T cells, B-cell-depleted T cells, or PBMCs came the material, which was cDNA or gDNA.

Input material: peripheral blood. The TCR originated in a woman aged 80 or over with COVID-19, enrolled during active disease. V is TRBV27 and J is TRBJ1-2; 7 positions match TRBD1. The CDR3 nucleotides are TGTGCCAGCAGTTTCGGGACAGCCTATGGCTACACCTTC. This translates into CASSFGTAYGYTF.